Below are 11 T cell receptor beta chains sequenced from a single sample in a study of T cells in Graves' hyperthyroidism and ophthalmopathy. Amplification of TCR beta CDR3 regions was performed using RNA transcripts as template. TCR CDR3 underwent first-round RT-PCR with the HTBI primer set. Using its own MiXCR run on the multiplex PCR reads, TCRdb lists one record per CDR3 protein. This sample has about 560,000 distinct CDR3 sequences; over 15% occur once, and the top ten carry 15% to 20%. Sequencing input: blood. These receptor sequences come from a young woman with Graves' hyperthyroidism.

The chain combines TRBV29-1 with TRBJ1-1; TRBD1 might be the D (5 bases). The ends were cut back, 7 bases at V and 5 bases at J, with 32 bases in the middle. Germline V gene data show CDR1 as SQVTM and CDR2 as ANQGSEA. This CDR3 has 18 amino acids. DNA of the CDR3: TGCAGCGGAGCGTTGAAGTGGGGTGTGAGTGGGGCTCGGACTGAAGCTTTCTTT. As protein: CSGALKWGVSGARTEAFF.

The rearrangement uses TRBV7-2 and TRBJ2-2; D tentatively fits TRBD1 or TRBD2 (6 bases each). Germline CDR1 is SGHTA and CDR2 is FQGNSA. V dropped 5 bases and J dropped 6 bases, with 16 bases sitting between them. CDR3 length: 15 residues. The CDR3 here is CASSLGGPGAGELFF. The DNA of the CDR3 is TGTGCCAGCAGCCTAGGGGGGCCAGGGGCCGGGGAGCTGTTTTTT.

This clonotype has only a few counts. The V and J genes are TRBV30 and TRBJ1-5; D is ambiguous. Deletions cut 5 bases from V and 0 bases from J, with 8 bases between. This CDR3 is built from 13 residues. Looked up from germline, CDR1 is GTSNPN and CDR2 is SVGIG (reference sequence). CDR3 sequence reads: CAWALSSNQPQHF. The DNA of the CDR3 is TGTGCCTGGGCACTCTCTAGCAATCAGCCCCAGCATTTT.

This clonotype was recorded at least ten times. The J gene is TRBJ2-7, the V gene TRBV11-2, with D hard to call. Germline V gene sequence: CDR1 SGHAT, CDR2 FQNNGV. The CDR3 has 15 residues. V lost 1 base and J lost 2, with 12 bases in between. The CDR3 is CASSLGTEFTYEQYF. DNA of the CDR3: TGTGCCAGCAGCTTAGGTACGGAGTTTACCTACGAGCAGTACTTC.

This clonotype occurred a few times. V is TRBV7-9 and J is TRBJ2-7; 9 bases map to TRBD1. This CDR3 contains 16 residues. CDR1 is SEHNR, CDR2 FQNEAQ, per germline (reference sequence). V lost 3 bases, J lost 1 base, and 7 bases stayed unmatched. This CDR3 reads CASSFPVQGASYEQYF. The DNA of the CDR3 is TGTGCCAGCAGCTTCCCAGTACAGGGGGCTTCCTACGAGCAGTACTTC.

This clonotype was detected a few times. The V and J genes are TRBV4-3 and TRBJ1-1; D is possibly TRBD1 (5 bases). The CDR3 contains 17 residues. V was shortened by 4 bases and J by 2 bases, with 20 bases between the two germline ends. Germline CDR1 LGHNA, CDR2 YSLEER. CDR3 region: CASSRRVGITGNTEAFF. CDR3 DNA sequence: TGCGCCAGCAGCCGAAGGGTTGGGATTACAGGTAACACTGAAGCTTTCTTT.

The chain couples TRBV9 to TRBJ2-2; 8 bases align to TRBD2. The length of the CDR3 is 17 residues. In germline, CDR1 is SGDLS, CDR2 YYNGEE. V trimming: 4 bases; J trimming: 4 bases; junction bases outside the gene matches: 12. CDR3 sequence (DNA): TGTGCCAGCAGCTCCAGGGCCAGCGGGAGTAGCACCGGGGAGCTGTTTTTT. It specifies CASSSRASGSSTGELFF.

In its sample, this clonotype was seen a few times. The chain is built from TRBV6-1 and TRBJ1-2, with D tentatively TRBD1 (6 bases). The CDR3 consists of 13 residues. Trimming pared 4 bases from V and 4 bases from J, leaving 10 bases between. Per the germline V gene, CDR1 is MNHNS and CDR2 is SASEGT. The CDR3 DNA follows: TGTGCCAGCAGTGTTAGGGGGGTCTATGGCTACACCTTC. Residues: CASSVRGVYGYTF.

This clonotype was observed many times. V and J are TRBV20-1 and TRBJ2-1; D remains ambiguous. V was cut by 3 bases and J by 0 bases, with 15 bases left in between. The length of the CDR3 is 16 residues. In germline, CDR1 is DFQATT, CDR2 SNEGSKA (reference sequence). The CDR3 DNA sequence: TGCAGTGCTAGTTCCCTCGACACCAGCTCCTACAATGAGCAGTTCTTC. Amino acid sequence: CSASSLDTSSYNEQFF.

This chain links TRBV6-2 or TRBV6-3 with TRBJ1-6; a possible D gene is TRBD1 (5 bases). Between the trimmed V and J ends, which lost 5 bases and 0 bases, there was a span of 11 bases. The CDR3 runs 16 residues. Germline-derived CDR1 and CDR2 are MNHEY and SVGEGT. The CDR3 protein is CASSTWTSSYNSPLHF. The DNA of the CDR3 is TGTGCCAGCAGTACCTGGACAAGCTCCTATAATTCACCCCTCCACTTT.

This clonotype has at least ten counts. V and J are TRBV18 and TRBJ2-5; 7 nucleotides match TRBD1. V dropped 6 bases and J dropped 1; count of bases not matched to a gene: 5. From germline, CDR1 is KGHSH and CDR2 LQKENI. CDR3 length: 14 amino acids. For the CDR3, the DNA is TGTGCCAGCTCTCTCCGGACAGGCCAAGAGACCCAGTACTTC. Translating it yields CASSLRTGQETQYF. The whole variable domain, filled in from reference TRBV18 and TRBJ2-5, reads NAGVMQNPRHLVRRRGQEARLRCSPMKGHSHVYWYRQLPEEGLKFMVYLQKENIIDESGMPKERFSAEFPKEGPSILRIQQVVRGDSAAYFCASSLRTGQETQYFGPGTRLLVL.